Detailed here is one T cell receptor (beta chain). Its antigen is undetermined. This sample is drawn from a study of T cells in Graves' hyperthyroidism and ophthalmopathy. The study's findings and limits: Blood samples included most of the expanded thyroid clonotypes exceeding 0.001. The authors' 13 V-J model separated ophthalmopathy from stable hyperthyroidism.

This CDR3 comprises 14 residues. The V end was cut by 3 bases, the J end by 4 bases, with 12 bases between. Germline CDR1 is LGHNA and CDR2 is YSLEER. The investigators amplified TCR beta CDR3 regions from RNA transcripts. First-round RT-PCR targeting the TCR CDR3 was performed with the HTBI primer set. TCRdb analysed the multiplex PCR reads with MiXCR anew, one entry per CDR3 protein. This table has 400,000 to 600,000 distinct CDR3 sequences, around 15% appearing once. The chain links TRBV4-3 to TRBJ2-5, with D maybe TRBD2 (6 bases). The TCR sequence derives from a woman between 25 and 40 years old with Graves' ophthalmopathy. Sample: blood. The CDR3: CASSQQGGGETQYF. The CDR3 DNA reads TGCGCCAGCAGCCAGCAGGGAGGCGGAGAGACCCAGTACTTC.